These 22 T cell receptor beta chains were sequenced from one sample in a study of cytomegalovirus exposure and HLA in healthy donors. PCR used 60 Vbeta primers and 13 Jbeta primers. Measured with immunoSEQ multiplex PCR; TCRdb has only the in-frame clones, and not every one. Here the sample spans approximately 150,000 clones, over 60% being singletons. The material sequenced was PBMCs. These receptors all stem from a woman in her 30s in good health and CMV-seropositive.

V is TRBV13 and J is TRBJ1-2; no clear D. This CDR3 is 14 amino acids long. Germline assignment: CDR1 PRHDT and CDR2 FYEKMQ (reference sequence). V lost 0 bases and J lost 6, with 11 bases in between. CDR3: CASSLGPAANGYTF. CDR3 nucleotides: TGTGCCAGCAGCTTAGGCCCCGCCGCTAATGGCTACACCTTC. Full variable domain (remainder filled in from reference TRBV13 and TRBJ1-2): AAGVIQSPRHLIKEKRETATLKCYPIPRHDTVYWYQQGPGQDPQFLISFYEKMQSDKGSIPDRFSAQQFSDYHSELNMSSLELGDSALYFCASSLGPAANGYTFGSGTRLTVV.

In this sample, this clone turned up once. The V and J genes are TRBV7-2 and TRBJ1-4; D not resolved. Trimming took 2 bases from V and 7 from J, leaving 5 bases between them. Germline-derived CDR1 and CDR2 are SGHTA and FQGNSA. The CDR3 covers 12 residues. Here the CDR3 reads CASSLLGEKLFF. DNA of the CDR3: TGTGCCAGCAGCTTACTAGGTGAAAAACTGTTTTTT.

The rearrangement joins TRBV25-1 to TRBJ2-7; the D gene is possibly TRBD1 (6 bases). This CDR3 is 13 amino acids long. Germline-derived CDR1 and CDR2 are MGHDK and SYGVNS. V shed 4 bases and J shed 9 bases, with 16 bases lying between them. CDR3 sequence: CASSGQVGLVQYF. The CDR3 DNA reads TGTGCCAGCAGTGGACAGGTGGGTCTTGTGCAGTACTTC.

The rearrangement joins TRBV11-3 to TRBJ2-3; D gene ambiguous. Germline values: CDR1 SGHNT, CDR2 YENEEA. The CDR3 runs to 15 residues. The V gene lost 1 base and the J gene lost 2 bases, with 10 bases spanning the gap. The CDR3 nucleotides are TGTGCCAGCAGCTTAGGCCTAAAGTCCACAGATACGCAGTATTTT. Its translation is CASSLGLKSTDTQYF. Drawing the rest from reference TRBV11-3 and TRBJ2-3, the complete variable domain is EAGVVQSPRYKIIEKKQPVAFWCNPISGHNTLYWYLQNLGQGPELLIRYENEEAVDDSQLPKDRFSAERLKGVDSTLKIQPAELGDSAVYLCASSLGLKSTDTQYFGPGTRLTVL.

This clone occurred once. The CDR3 protein is CASSLAGVRYEQYF. The CDR3 DNA sequence: TGTGCCAGCAGCTTAGCAGGGGTTAGGTACGAGCAGTACTTC. The V gene is TRBV7-9, the J gene TRBJ2-7; D perhaps matches TRBD1 (5 bases). CDR1 is SEHNR, CDR2 FQNEAQ, per germline (reference sequence). V lost 0 bases and J lost 4, with 10 bases in between. The CDR3 covers 14 residues.

J is TRBJ2-1 and V is TRBV5-1; 13 nucleotides agree with TRBD2. CDR1 and CDR2 from the germline V gene are SGHRS and YFSETQ. The trim removed 3 bases at V and 5 bases at J, leaving 2 bases unmatched. CDR3 length equals 15 residues. The CDR3 DNA sequence: TGCGCCAGCAGCTCGGGACTAGCGGGGAACAATGAGCAGTTCTTC. Encoded protein: CASSSGLAGNNEQFF. The variable domain in full, completed from reference TRBV5-1 and TRBJ2-1, reads KAGVTQTPRYLIKTRGQQVTLSCSPISGHRSVSWYQQTPGQGLQFLFEYFSETQRNKGNFPGRFSGRQFSNSRSEMNVSTLELGDSALYLCASSSGLAGNNEQFFGPGTRLTVL.

The V gene is TRBV29-1, the J gene TRBJ1-6, with D perhaps matching TRBD1 (6 bases). Germline CDR1 and CDR2: SQVTM and ANQGSEA. The CDR3 is 15 amino acids. The ends were cut back, 6 bases at V and 8 bases at J, with 20 bases in the middle. In DNA, the CDR3 is TGCAGCGTCGTTTCCTTGAGGGGGGGAGATTCACCCCTCCACTTT. It is translated as CSVVSLRGGDSPLHF.

The sample holds a few counts of this clone. The chain has TRBV5-1 and TRBJ1-2, with D perhaps matching TRBD1 (6 bases). The germline V gene encodes CDR1 SGHRS and CDR2 YFSETQ. Trimming removed 0 bases at V and 0 bases at J, with 12 bases between. The CDR3 has 16 residues. The CDR3: CASSLDVQGANYGYTF. The CDR3 DNA reads TGCGCCAGCAGCTTGGATGTACAGGGAGCTAACTATGGCTACACCTTC.

The rearrangement uses TRBV27 and TRBJ2-1; possible D gene TRBD1, 5 bases. This CDR3 spans 15 amino acids. The germline V and J ends were trimmed by 4 bases and 7 bases, with 17 bases remaining between them. Germline lookup yields CDR1 MNHEY and CDR2 SMNVEV (reference sequence). CDR3 in DNA: TGTGCCAGCAGTTCTCTCGGGTCAGGGAAAAATGAGCAGTTCTTC. It yields the protein CASSSLGSGKNEQFF.

V gene TRBV14 combines with J gene TRBJ1-1; D is unclear. Germline CDR1 and CDR2: SGHDN and FVKESK. The CDR3 has 13 residues. V lost 5 bases, J lost 4 bases, and 11 bases lay in between. The CDR3 loop reads CASSTQIGTEAFF. DNA for the CDR3: TGTGCCAGCAGCACTCAAATTGGCACTGAAGCTTTCTTT.

This clone turned up a few times. The chain joins TRBV4-1 to TRBJ2-1, with TRBD2 identical over 9 bases. This CDR3 spans 17 amino acids. CDR1 is MGHRA, CDR2 YSYEKL, per germline. The V gene end was trimmed by 1 base and the J gene end by 8 bases; junction bases not matched to a gene: 12. The CDR3 reads CASSQVVPREGPYEQFF. The CDR3 DNA reads as TGCGCCAGCAGCCAAGTGGTTCCGCGGGAGGGCCCTTATGAGCAGTTCTTC.

This clone was seen more than once but under ten times. Other DNA sequences in this sample translate to the same CDR3. The V and J genes are TRBV29-1 and TRBJ2-3; tentative D call: TRBD1 (5 bases). The CDR3 contains 12 residues. Germline lookup yields CDR1 SQVTM and CDR2 ANQGSEA. Trimming took off 3 bases at V and 3 bases at J, with 7 bases between the two ends. CDR3 bases: TGCAGCGTTGAGTCAGGGACAGATACGCAGTATTTT. Its translation: CSVESGTDTQYF.

This clone was found once. This sequence joins TRBV28 and TRBJ1-2, with D perhaps matching TRBD1 (6 bases). The CDR3 contains 15 residues. CDR1 and CDR2 from the germline V gene are MDHEN and SYDVKM. Trimming took 3 bases from V and 2 from J, leaving 13 bases between them. The CDR3 loop reads CASSFRLTGNYGYTF. CDR3 nucleotide sequence: TGTGCCAGCAGTTTCCGCTTGACAGGCAACTATGGCTACACCTTC.

The genes are TRBV27 and TRBJ2-2; 7 nucleotides align to TRBD2. Germline V gene lookup returns CDR1 MNHEY and CDR2 SMNVEV (reference sequence). Losses at the gene ends were 1 base for V and 4 bases for J; bases not matched to a gene: 6. This CDR3 has 16 residues. The DNA for the CDR3 is TGTGCCAGCAGTTTATATCCTAGCGGAACCACCGGGGAGCTGTTTTTT. This encodes CASSLYPSGTTGELFF.

This chain connects TRBV6-5 to TRBJ2-7, with D perhaps matching TRBD2 (5 bases). CDR3 length: 15 residues. V lost 2 bases and J lost 2, with 13 bases in between. Germline lookup yields CDR1 MNHEY and CDR2 SVGAGI. CDR3 protein: CASSYGRVLPYEQYF. The CDR3 DNA reads TGTGCCAGCAGTTACGGGCGGGTCCTCCCCTACGAGCAGTACTTC.

The chain carries TRBV11-1 and TRBJ2-3, with 10 bases aligning to TRBD2. CDR1 and CDR2 (germline): SGHAT, FQDESV (reference sequence). The CDR3 totals 16 residues. V shed 5 bases and J 0 bases; nucleotides not matched to a gene: 5. The CDR3 reads CASSPGTSVSTDTQYF. In nucleotides, the CDR3 is TGTGCCAGCAGCCCGGGGACTAGCGTGAGCACAGATACGCAGTATTTT.

This clone was picked up a small number of times. The rearrangement links TRBV6-1 to TRBJ2-7; TRBD2 matches 7 bases. CDR1 and CDR2 from the germline V gene are MNHNS and SASEGT. This CDR3 has 15 amino acids. The junction had 12 bases not matched to a gene; V was cut back by 4 bases and J by 6 bases. The CDR3 nucleotides are TGTGCCAGCAGTGTCGAAGCGGGAACCTCGGGCGAGCAGTACTTC. Amino acids: CASSVEAGTSGEQYF.

The chain has TRBV4-1 and TRBJ2-7, with TRBD1 matching 7 bases. The CDR3 spans 15 residues. Germline CDR1 is MGHRA and CDR2 is YSYEKL. V was clipped by 4 bases and J by 3 bases; unmatched bases: 9. The CDR3 here is CASSPTTGISYEQYF. The CDR3, as DNA: TGCGCCAGCAGCCCTACGACAGGGATAAGCTACGAGCAGTACTTC.

The rearrangement uses TRBV7-2 and TRBJ2-7; D remains unclear. Trimming stripped 6 bases from V and 4 bases from J, with 13 bases between. Germline assignment: CDR1 SGHTA and CDR2 FQGNSA. The CDR3 extends over 13 amino acids. The CDR3 spells CASRVDTTYEQYF. CDR3 DNA sequence: TGTGCCAGCAGGGTAGATACGACATACGAGCAGTACTTC.

The chain combines TRBV11-3 with TRBJ2-1, with D perhaps TRBD1 (5 bases). Trimming stripped 0 bases from V and 10 bases from J, with 7 bases between. This CDR3 is built from 12 residues. Germline CDR1 is SGHNT and CDR2 is YENEEA. Here the CDR3 reads CASSLDHREQFF. The CDR3 bases are TGTGCCAGCAGCTTAGATCACAGGGAGCAGTTCTTC. Full variable domain (remainder filled in from reference TRBV11-3 and TRBJ2-1): EAGVVQSPRYKIIEKKQPVAFWCNPISGHNTLYWYLQNLGQGPELLIRYENEEAVDDSQLPKDRFSAERLKGVDSTLKIQPAELGDSAVYLCASSLDHREQFFGPGTRLTVL.

The chain combines TRBV4-1 with TRBJ1-2; 10 nucleotides agree with TRBD1. Germline V CDR1 and CDR2: MGHRA, YSYEKL. The CDR3 has 17 residues. V lost 4 bases, J lost 4 bases, and 12 bases stayed unmatched. The CDR3, as DNA: TGCGCCAGCAGCCGAGGACAGGGGGATAAAGAAAGCTATGGCTACACCTTC. Protein product: CASSRGQGDKESYGYTF.

This clone was counted a few times. The chain carries TRBV2 and TRBJ1-2; 8 nucleotides line up with TRBD1. The CDR3 has 15 amino acids. V trimming: 5 bases; J trimming: 1 base; junction bases outside the gene matches: 6. CDR1 is SNHLY and CDR2 is FYNNEI in the germline V gene. Here the CDR3 DNA reads TGTGCCAGCAGTCCACAGGGGGGTCATAACTATGGCTACACCTTC. Residues: CASSPQGGHNYGYTF.